The clone carrying this TCR beta chain has ten or more counts. Its specificity is not known. 5'RACE generated cDNA with 10-nucleotide random UMIs. MiXCR was run by TCRdb on the 5' RACE reads, yielding one entry per CDR3 protein. Of 25,000 to 35,000 distinct CDR3 sequences in the sample, approximately 21% are singletons; the top ten hold around 15%. The data were taken from a study of neurological immune-mediated disorders. Study conclusions and caveats: Private repertoires in all groups were suggested by the absence of shared CDR3 amino acid sequences among expanded clones across subjects. HTLV-1-associated myelopathy had the most TCR clonal expansion, and multiple sclerosis had the least, less than healthy controls.

Trimming removed 4 bases at V and 4 bases at J, with 23 bases between. CDR1 and CDR2 from the germline V gene are DFQATT and SNEGSKA (reference sequence). There are 17 residues in the CDR3. Volunteers from a blood bank in Maryland, USA, made up the healthy controls. The specimen was PBMCs. The chain joins TRBV20-1 to TRBJ2-1, with D perhaps matching TRBD1 (5 bases). The receptor was derived from a woman between 55 and 75 years old in good health. CDR3 in DNA: TGCAGTGCTAAGGTTTTATCAGCAGGGCCCGGTTACAATGAGCAGTTCTTC. This encodes CSAKVLSAGPGYNEQFF.